The T cell receptor beta chain described here comes from a study of identical twins. Study results and caveats: Out-of-frame beta chain sequences displayed weaker excess sharing between twins.

The authors used template switching to add a universal primer site and gave cDNA unique molecular identifiers. TCRdb reanalysed the 5' RACE reads using MiXCR and keeps one entry per CDR3 protein. This table holds 250,000 or so distinct CDR3 sequences, around 7% found once. The sample holds many counts of this clonotype. Its specificity is unknown. The CDR3 runs 14 residues. CDR1 is SGHKS, CDR2 YYEKEE, per germline (reference sequence). The V and J ends lost 4 bases and 0 bases respectively, with 10 bases between them. In addition, the sample was reused for a study of yellow fever vaccine responses in identical twins.

This TCR came from a young woman in good health. The V gene is TRBV5-5, the J gene TRBJ1-1; D gene unclear. The sample was memory (CD45RO+) T cells sorted from blood. The CDR3 DNA is TGTGCCAGCAGCCCCGAGGGTTTGAACACTGAAGCTTTCTTT. Amino acid sequence: CASSPEGLNTEAFF. Supplemented by reference TRBV5-5 and TRBJ1-1, the full variable domain reads DAGVTQSPTHLIKTRGQQVTLRCSPISGHKSVSWYQQVLGQGPQFIFQYYEKEERGRGNFPDRFSARQFPNYSSELNVNALLLGDSALYLCASSPEGLNTEAFFGQGTRLTVV.